This is a list of T cell receptor beta chains from one sample in a study of T cells after posttransplantation cyclophosphamide. Libraries were prepared by immunoSEQ multiplex PCR; TCRdb keeps only in-frame clonotypes and omits some of them. The data contain under 3,500 clones, roughly 80% of them singletons. Sequenced material: PBMCs. The receptors come from a man younger than 45 with a blood cancer, CMV-positive, and with a related stem cell donor. The CDR3 runs from the conserved cysteine through the conserved F or W. The D gene is left open where the match is weak. Size values are once, few and many counts, or a class for expanded clones, and some rows have none.

D,size,J,V,CDR3,DNA
.,.,TRBJ2-5,TRBV27,CASSFGIQETQYF,TGTGCCAGCAGTTTCGGGATTCAAGAGACCCAGTACTTC
.,medium-sized,TRBJ1-1,TRBV5-6,CASSLYLNTEAFF,TGTGCCAGCAGCTTGTATCTGAACACTGAAGCTTTCTTT
TRBD2,.,TRBJ2-5,TRBV28,CASTRTSGSRGTQYF,TGTGCCAGCACCCGGACTAGCGGGAGTCGAGGGACCCAGTACTTC
TRBD1,.,TRBJ2-7,TRBV5-5,CASSLTPTTGGYEQYF,TGTGCCAGCAGCTTAACTCCTACAACAGGGGGTTATGAGCAGTACTTC
.,.,TRBJ2-3,TRBV7-2,CASSLEPRGWSTDTQYF,TGTGCCAGCAGCTTAGAACCGCGCGGTTGGAGCACAGATACGCAGTATTTT
.,.,TRBJ2-5,TRBV5-1,CASSSQPQGTETQYF,TGCGCCAGCAGCTCTCAACCCCAGGGTACGGAGACCCAGTACTTC
.,.,TRBJ1-3,TRBV6-5,CASSRSGGGNTIYF,TGTGCCAGCAGCAGGTCGGGGGGCGGAAACACCATATATTTT
.,.,TRBJ1-1,TRBV18,CASSPGQTFMNTEAFF,TGTGCCAGCTCACCGGGACAAACATTCATGAACACTGAAGCTTTCTTT
.,large,TRBJ1-2,TRBV10-3,CATREGDYGYTF,TGTGCCACCCGGGAGGGGGACTATGGCTACACCTTC
TRBD2,.,TRBJ2-3,TRBV4-3,CASSQGDSGRVTDTQYF,TGCGCCAGCAGCCAAGGTGATAGCGGGAGAGTCACAGATACGCAGTATTTT
.,.,TRBJ2-1,TRBV30,CAWSAGQTSNEQFF,TGTGCCTGGAGTGCCGGACAAACCAGCAATGAGCAGTTCTTC